This T cell receptor (beta chain) emerged from a study of CD4 and CD8 cells across lung adenocarcinoma regions. MiXCR, applied by TCRdb to the PCR reads, yields one record per CDR3 protein. Counted here are some 20,000 distinct CDR3 sequences, around 50% occurring once; the ten biggest clones make up approximately 24%. The patients had localized lung adenocarcinoma, a non-small cell subtype. Trimming stripped 4 bases from V and 0 bases from J, with 5 bases between. CDR3 size: 13 residues. Germline loops: CDR1 MNHEY, CDR2 SVGAGI. The sequenced sample was CD8+ T cells from the center of a lung tumor. This TCR was sampled from a female donor with lung adenocarcinoma. The CD4 and CD8 labels of this study may be unreliable. This chain links TRBV6-5 with TRBJ2-3; no reliable D call. CDR3: CASSSESTDTQYF. The CDR3 DNA is TGTGCCAGCAGTTCCGAAAGCACAGATACGCAGTATTTT.